This T cell receptor beta chain was found in a study of shared clonotypes between healthy human individuals. Across the whole study: A donor's plate count was three for CD4 naive and three for CD4 memory; CD8 naive had two and CD8 memory one.

Study-level findings and limits: A generally larger estimated richness was seen in naive subsets than in memory subsets.

Donors were Caucasian adults residing in Nashville, Tennessee, USA. The method was immunoSEQ multiplex PCR; TCRdb's version includes in-frame clones alone and lacks a portion of them. The top ten clones hold roughly 0.83% of a sample with about a million clones, roughly 80% of them seen once. On this clone itself: Its antigen is unidentified.

This TCR derives from a man younger than 35 in good health. Some clones in this sample may be carry-over from other donors' samples. Sequencing used memory CD4+ T cells from PBMCs. Subset specified: CD45RA-negative fraction.

CDR3 residues: CASRAGEGTEAFF. The CDR3 region has the DNA TGCGCCAGCAGGGCAGGGGAAGGCACTGAAGCTTTCTTT. This sequence joins TRBV10-1 and TRBJ1-1; possible D gene TRBD1, 6 bases. The CDR3 is 13 residues long. The germline gives CDR1 WNHNN, CDR2 SYGVQD (reference sequence). V lost 6 bases and J 4 bases, leaving 12 bases between the germline ends.